This T cell receptor (beta chain) was found in a study of human T cells and chemical hapten exposure. About the study: Per-sample TCR yields varied mainly from small pooled library volume differences.

Original processing notes: The number of TCRs in each sample had a median of 95,638 and spanned roughly 23,224 to 750,000. Using its own MiXCR run on the RACE reads, TCRdb lists one record per CDR3 protein. The V and J calls come from TCRdb's annotation, not from the publication. The data hold 28,000 or so distinct CDR3 sequences, with over 7% observed a single time. CDR1 is MNHEY, CDR2 SMNVEV, per germline (reference sequence). V was shortened by 2 bases and J by 3 bases, with 11 bases between the two germline ends. This CDR3 comprises 14 residues. The time point is: healthy volunteer bleed at 2 weeks. Unfractionated whole blood was the source from which total RNA was extracted. This clonotype was counted a few times.

The receptor comes from a human donor in good health. Some clones in this sample may be carry-over from other donors' samples. V usage is TRBV27 and J usage is TRBJ2-7; D remains ambiguous. What was sequenced was whole blood. The CDR3 bases are TGTGCCAGCAGTTTAGAGCCACGGCGCTACGAGCAGTACTTC. Its protein product is CASSLEPRRYEQYF.